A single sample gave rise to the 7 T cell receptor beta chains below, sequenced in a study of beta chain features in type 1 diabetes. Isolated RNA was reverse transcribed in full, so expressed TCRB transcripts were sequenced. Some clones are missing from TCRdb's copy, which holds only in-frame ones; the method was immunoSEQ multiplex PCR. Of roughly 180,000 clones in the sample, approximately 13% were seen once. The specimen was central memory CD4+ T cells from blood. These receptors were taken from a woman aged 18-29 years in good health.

CDR3 DNA sequence: TGTGCCAGCAGTACCGGGACAGGGAATCTCTACGAGCAGTACTTC. Its protein product is CASSTGTGNLYEQYF. V and J are TRBV5-4 and TRBJ2-7; 9 bases align to TRBD1. The CDR3 contains 15 residues. V lost 5 bases, J lost 3 bases, and 9 bases stayed unmatched. Germline V gene data show CDR1 as SGHNT and CDR2 as YYREEE (reference sequence).

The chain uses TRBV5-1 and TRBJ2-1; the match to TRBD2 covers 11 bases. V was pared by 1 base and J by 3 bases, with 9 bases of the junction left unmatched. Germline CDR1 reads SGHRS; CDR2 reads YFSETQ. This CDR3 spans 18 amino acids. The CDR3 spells CASSLLSGGTSGYNEQFF. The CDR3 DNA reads TGCGCCAGCAGCTTGTTATCCGGTGGGACTAGCGGCTACAATGAGCAGTTCTTC.

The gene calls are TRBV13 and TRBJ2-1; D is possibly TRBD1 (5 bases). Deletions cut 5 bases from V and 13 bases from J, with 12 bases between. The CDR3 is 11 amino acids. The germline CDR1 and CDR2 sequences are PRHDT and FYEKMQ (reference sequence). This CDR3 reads CASSIRQRQFF. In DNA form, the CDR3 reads TGTGCCAGCAGCATTCGACAGCGTCAGTTCTTC.

The CDR3 DNA reads TGTGCCAGCGGGTATCGAGGCTATGGCTACACCTTC. This translates into CASGYRGYGYTF. The chain recombines TRBV6-5 with TRBJ1-2; unclear D gene. Germline CDR1 and CDR2: MNHEY and SVGAGI. V was shortened by 8 bases and J by 4 bases, with 11 bases between the two germline ends. The CDR3 is made up of 12 amino acids.

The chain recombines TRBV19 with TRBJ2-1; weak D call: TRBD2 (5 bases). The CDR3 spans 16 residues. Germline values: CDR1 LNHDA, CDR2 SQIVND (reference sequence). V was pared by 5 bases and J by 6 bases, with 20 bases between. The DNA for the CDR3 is TGTGCCAGTAGTCTCCTGTCGGGAAGTTCTTCCAATGAGCAGTTCTTC. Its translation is CASSLLSGSSSNEQFF.

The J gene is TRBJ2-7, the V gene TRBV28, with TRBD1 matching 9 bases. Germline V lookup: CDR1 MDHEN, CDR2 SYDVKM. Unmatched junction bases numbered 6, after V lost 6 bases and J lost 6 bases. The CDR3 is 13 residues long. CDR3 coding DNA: TGTGCCAGCAGAGCCGGGACAGGGCGCGAGCAGTACTTC. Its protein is CASRAGTGREQYF.

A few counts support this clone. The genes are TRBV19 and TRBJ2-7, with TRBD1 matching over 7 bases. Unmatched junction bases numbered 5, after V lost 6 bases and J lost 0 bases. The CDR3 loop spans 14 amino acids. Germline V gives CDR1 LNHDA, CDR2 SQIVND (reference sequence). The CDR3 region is CASSRGTGSYEQYF. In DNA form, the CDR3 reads TGTGCCAGTAGCAGGGGGACGGGCTCCTACGAGCAGTACTTC.